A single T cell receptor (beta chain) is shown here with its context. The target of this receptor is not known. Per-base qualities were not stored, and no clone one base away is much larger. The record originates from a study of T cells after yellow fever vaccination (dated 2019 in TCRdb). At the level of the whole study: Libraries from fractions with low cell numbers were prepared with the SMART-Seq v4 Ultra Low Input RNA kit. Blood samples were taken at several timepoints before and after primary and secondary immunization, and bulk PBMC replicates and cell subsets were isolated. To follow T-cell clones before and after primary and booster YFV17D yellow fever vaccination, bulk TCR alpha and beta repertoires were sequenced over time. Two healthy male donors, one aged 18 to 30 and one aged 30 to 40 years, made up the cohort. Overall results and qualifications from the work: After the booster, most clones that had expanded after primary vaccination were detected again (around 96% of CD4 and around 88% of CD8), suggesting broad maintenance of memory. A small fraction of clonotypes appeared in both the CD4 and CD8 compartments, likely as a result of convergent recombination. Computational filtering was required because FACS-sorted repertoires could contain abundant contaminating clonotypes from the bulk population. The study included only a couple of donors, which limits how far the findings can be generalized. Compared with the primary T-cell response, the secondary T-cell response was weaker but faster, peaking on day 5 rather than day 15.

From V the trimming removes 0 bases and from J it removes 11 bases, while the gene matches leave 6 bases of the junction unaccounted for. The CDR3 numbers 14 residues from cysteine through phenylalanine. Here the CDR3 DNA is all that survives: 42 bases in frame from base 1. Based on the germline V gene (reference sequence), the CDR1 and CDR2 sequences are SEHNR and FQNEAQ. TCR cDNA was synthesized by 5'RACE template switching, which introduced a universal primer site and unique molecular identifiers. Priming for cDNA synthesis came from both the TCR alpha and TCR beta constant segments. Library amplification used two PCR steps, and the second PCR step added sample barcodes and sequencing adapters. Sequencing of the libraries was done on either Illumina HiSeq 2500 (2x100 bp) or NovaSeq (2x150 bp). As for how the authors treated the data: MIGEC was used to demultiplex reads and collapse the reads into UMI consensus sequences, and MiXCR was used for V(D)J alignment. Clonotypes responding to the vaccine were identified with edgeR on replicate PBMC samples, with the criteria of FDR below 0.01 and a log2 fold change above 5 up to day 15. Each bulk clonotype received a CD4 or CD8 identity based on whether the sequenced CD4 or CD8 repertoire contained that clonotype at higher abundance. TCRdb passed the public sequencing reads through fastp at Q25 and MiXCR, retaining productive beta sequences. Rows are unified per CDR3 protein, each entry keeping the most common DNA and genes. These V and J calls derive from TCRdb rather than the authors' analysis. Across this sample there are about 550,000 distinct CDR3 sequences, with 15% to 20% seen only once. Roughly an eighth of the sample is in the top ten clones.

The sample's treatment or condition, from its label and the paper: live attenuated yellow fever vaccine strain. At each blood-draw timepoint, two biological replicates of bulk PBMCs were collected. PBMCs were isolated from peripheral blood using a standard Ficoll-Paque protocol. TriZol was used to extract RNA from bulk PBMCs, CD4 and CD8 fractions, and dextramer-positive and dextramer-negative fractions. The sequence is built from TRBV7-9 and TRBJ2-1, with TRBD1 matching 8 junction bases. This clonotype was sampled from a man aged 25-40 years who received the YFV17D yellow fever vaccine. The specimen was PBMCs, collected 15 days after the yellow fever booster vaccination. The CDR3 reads CASSLAGQAGKQFF. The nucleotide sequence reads TGTGCCAGCAGCTTAGCGGGACAGGCAGGGAAGCAGTTCTTC.